This is a list of T cell receptor beta chains from one sample in a study of beta chain features in type 1 diabetes. Only in-frame clones appear in the TCRdb table, and some are missing; sequencing was by immunoSEQ multiplex PCR. The table includes more than 300,000 clones, under 8.5% detected once. Sequencing was carried out using central memory CD4+ T cells from blood. The receptors were gathered from a woman aged 18-35 years in good health. CDR3s include the opening cysteine and the closing phenylalanine or tryptophan. D genes are given only for firm matches. Where a row states a size, it is once, few, many or the class of an expanded clone; other rows omit it.

>NA|TRBJ1-1|TRBV10-3|TRBD1
CAISEPGQGGTEAFF
TGTGCCATCAGTGAGCCCGGACAGGGAGGAACTGAAGCTTTCTTT
>few|TRBJ2-1|TRBV5-4|NA
CASSRESSNEQFF
TGTGCCAGCAGCCGTGAGAGTAGCAATGAGCAGTTCTTC
>NA|TRBJ2-2|TRBV7-9|NA
CASSAGSGELFF
TGTGCCAGCAGCGCGGGATCCGGGGAGCTGTTTTTT
>NA|TRBJ2-3|TRBV4-1|NA
CASRRGVASTDTQYF
TGCGCCAGCAGAAGGGGGGTGGCTAGCACAGATACGCAGTATTTT
>many|TRBJ2-1|TRBV4-3|NA
CASSQEPLDSNEQFF
TGCGCCAGCAGCCAAGAACCACTAGACAGCAATGAGCAGTTCTTC
>few|TRBJ1-1|TRBV27|NA
CASSLQQGTEAFF
TGTGCCAGCAGTTTGCAACAGGGCACTGAAGCTTTCTTT
>NA|TRBJ2-1|TRBV2|NA
CARSVGQNNEQFF
TGTGCCAGAAGCGTTGGACAGAACAATGAGCAGTTCTTC
>NA|TRBJ2-2|TRBV11-3|NA
CASSPTGSNTGELFF
TGTGCCAGCAGCCCCACGGGGTCGAACACCGGGGAGCTGTTTTTT
>few|TRBJ1-1|TRBV9|NA
CASSVGLENTEAFF
TGTGCCAGCAGCGTAGGGTTGGAGAACACTGAAGCTTTCTTT
>NA|TRBJ1-4|TRBV28|NA
CASSFGATNEKLFF
TGTGCCAGCAGTTTTGGCGCAACTAATGAAAAACTGTTTTTT
>NA|TRBJ2-5|TRBV5-4|NA
CASSRRLGLETQYF
TGTGCCAGCAGCCGTCGTTTAGGGCTAGAGACCCAGTACTTC
>few|TRBJ1-2|TRBV18|NA
CASSTIGLGGYTF
TGTGCCAGCTCAACCATCGGACTTGGGGGCTACACCTTC
>NA|TRBJ2-1|TRBV7-9|TRBD2
CASSLTGRQYNEQFF
TGTGCCAGCAGCCTTACCGGGAGGCAGTACAATGAGCAGTTCTTC
>NA|TRBJ1-1|TRBV7-9|NA
CASSLGRLTEAFF
TGTGCCAGCAGCTTAGGACGGCTCACTGAAGCTTTCTTT
>NA|TRBJ2-5|TRBV29-1|NA
CSVRTDKEETQYF
TGCAGCGTTCGGACAGACAAAGAAGAGACCCAGTACTTC
>few|TRBJ2-3|TRBV7-3|NA
CASSPTPRAGRTDTQYF
TGTGCCAGCAGCCCAACCCCTAGAGCGGGCCGCACAGATACGCAGTATTTT
>NA|TRBJ2-6|TRBV15|NA
CATSRHQSSGANVLTF
TGTGCCACCAGCAGACATCAATCCTCTGGGGCCAACGTCCTGACTTTC
>NA|TRBJ2-7|TRBV4-2|NA
CASSQDLAPETYEQYF
TGTGCCAGCAGCCAAGACCTAGCACCCGAGACCTACGAGCAGTACTTC
>many|TRBJ2-1|TRBV7-2|NA
CASSFDYSGSRQFF
TGTGCCAGCAGCTTCGATTATAGCGGATCCAGGCAGTTCTTC
>NA|TRBJ1-3|TRBV18|NA
CASSPNGPVTSGNTIYF
TGTGCCAGCTCACCAAATGGTCCCGTAACATCTGGAAACACCATATATTTT
>few|TRBJ2-7|TRBV10-2|TRBD2
CASSSGTSGRAFEQYF
TGCGCCAGCAGCTCCGGGACTAGCGGGAGGGCCTTCGAGCAGTACTTC
>many|TRBJ2-6|TRBV19|NA
CASSTLRIPSGANVLTF
TGTGCCAGTAGTACCCTGCGTATACCCTCTGGGGCCAACGTCCTGACTTTC
>NA|TRBJ2-1|TRBV18|TRBD2
CASSPPSGLGSGNEQFF
TGTGCCAGCTCACCACCCTCCGGACTAGGGAGTGGCAATGAGCAGTTCTTC
>few|TRBJ2-7|TRBV28|NA
CASRTTGGQGYEQYF
TGTGCCAGCAGGACGACCGGGGGGCAGGGGTACGAGCAGTACTTC
>few|TRBJ2-2|TRBV6-5|NA
CASSGRRNTGELFF
TGTGCCAGCAGCGGTCGCAGGAACACCGGGGAGCTGTTTTTT
>NA|TRBJ1-1|TRBV29-1|NA
CSVENPLNTEAFF
TGCAGCGTTGAAAACCCTCTGAACACTGAAGCTTTCTTT
>NA|TRBJ2-2|TRBV6-6|NA
CASSWMKIGELFF
TGTGCCAGCAGTTGGATGAAGATCGGGGAGCTGTTTTTT
>NA|TRBJ2-7|TRBV6-1|NA
CASNFGSRARNEQYF
TGTGCCAGCAATTTCGGGTCCAGGGCCCGGAACGAGCAGTACTTC
>few|TRBJ1-1|TRBV29-1|TRBD1
CSVEMGQKAFF
TGCAGCGTTGAAATGGGACAGAAAGCTTTCTTT
>NA|TRBJ2-1|TRBV5-1|NA
CASSFMTQNNEQFF
TGCGCCAGCAGCTTTATGACGCAGAACAATGAGCAGTTCTTC
>NA|TRBJ1-2|TRBV6-5|NA
CASSSIGYTF
TGTGCCAGCAGCTCGATTGGCTACACCTTC
>NA|TRBJ2-2|TRBV4-1|NA
CASSQGQRNTGELFF
TGCGCCAGCAGCCAAGGACAGCGGAACACCGGGGAGCTGTTTTTT
>NA|TRBJ1-2|TRBV7-8|NA
CASSLVFRDTTNYGYTF
TGTGCCAGCAGCTTAGTTTTCCGGGACACAACTAACTATGGCTACACCTTC
>NA|TRBJ2-3|TRBV7-2|NA
CASSWGATDTQYF
TGTGCCAGCAGCTGGGGCGCCACAGATACGCAGTATTTT
>NA|TRBJ2-6|TRBV7-2|TRBD2
CASRKSSGSPSGANVLTF
TGTGCCAGCAGAAAGTCTAGCGGGAGCCCCTCTGGGGCCAACGTCCTGACTTTC
>NA|TRBJ2-5|TRBV7-7|NA
CASSNELSGTQYF
TGTGCTAGCAGCAATGAACTATCGGGGACCCAGTACTTC
>few|TRBJ2-6|TRBV4-2|TRBD2
CASSRLGGASGANVLTF
TGTGCCAGCAGCCGCCTCGGGGGGGCGAGCGGGGCCAACGTCCTGACTTTC
>many|TRBJ2-1|TRBV5-1|TRBD2
CASSPGTSGSNDEQFF
TGCGCCAGCAGCCCCGGGACTAGCGGGAGTAACGATGAGCAGTTCTTC
>NA|TRBJ2-1|TRBV7-8|NA
CASSARTDLYNEQFF
TGTGCCAGCAGCGCCCGGACAGACTTATACAATGAGCAGTTCTTC
>few|TRBJ2-2|TRBV27|TRBD2
CASREAGINTGELFF
TGTGCCAGCAGGGAAGCGGGAATAAACACCGGGGAGCTGTTTTTT
>many|TRBJ2-7|TRBV21-1|NA
CASSMSGDRGPYEQYF
TGTGCCAGCAGCATGTCTGGGGACAGGGGGCCCTACGAGCAGTACTTC
>NA|TRBJ2-5|TRBV18|NA
CASSPRNQETQYF
TGTGCCAGCTCACCAAGGAACCAAGAGACCCAGTACTTC
>few|TRBJ2-1|TRBV5-1|TRBD2
CASSVVSGSEDEQFF
TGCGCCAGCAGCGTGGTTAGCGGGAGCGAGGATGAGCAGTTCTTC
>few|TRBJ2-7|TRBV18|TRBD2
CASSPGGIEQYF
TGTGCCAGCTCCCCCGGGGGGATCGAGCAGTACTTC
>NA|TRBJ1-2|TRBV7-2|NA
CASSQEGQGRGYTF
TGTGCCAGCAGCCAAGAGGGTCAGGGCCGTGGCTACACCTTC
>NA|TRBJ2-6|TRBV19|NA
CASRPGHAGANVLTF
TGTGCCAGTAGGCCGGGGCATGCTGGGGCCAACGTCCTGACTTTC
>few|TRBJ2-1|TRBV9|TRBD1
CASSPGQDLRGEQFF
TGTGCCAGCAGCCCCGGACAGGACCTAAGGGGTGAGCAGTTCTTC
>NA|TRBJ1-4|TRBV15|TRBD1
CATSNRQGNEKLFF
TGTGCCACCAGCAACCGACAGGGGAATGAAAAACTGTTTTTT
>few|TRBJ2-3|TRBV7-2|NA
CASSRGGTRDTQYF
TGTGCCAGCAGCAGAGGCGGGACCCGGGATACGCAGTATTTT
>few|TRBJ2-3|TRBV29-1|TRBD2
CSASGNTDTQYF
TGCAGCGCGAGCGGGAACACAGATACGCAGTATTTT
>few|TRBJ1-5|TRBV27|NA
CASSQEKRDQPQHF
TGTGCCAGCAGTCAAGAGAAACGGGATCAGCCCCAGCATTTT